The present TCR beta chain was sequenced within a study of graft-versus-host responses after intestinal transplantation. Points from the study as a whole: Allografts of one patient group, those with graft-donor T cell macrochimerism, had high graft-versus-host to host-versus-graft clonal ratios. With peak circulating GvH clone levels came an association with early post-transplant HvG declines.

As regards this clone: What it binds is not known.

V lost 5 bases and J lost 0; bases outside the gene matches: 7. This CDR3 region has 18 residues. Per the germline V gene, CDR1 is SEHNR and CDR2 is FQNEAQ (reference sequence). The assay was immunoSEQ multiplex PCR, and TCRdb's table has in-frame clones only and misses some. The sample records about 82,000 clones, 90% to 95% being singletons. This receptor was identified in a human donor who received an intestinal transplant. The V call is TRBV7-9, the J call TRBJ2-3; 14 positions agree with TRBD2. Here the sequenced sample was unstimulated CD4+ T cells sorted from spleen or lymph node cells, taken before intestinal transplant. The CDR3 protein is CASSPGLAGASSTDTQYF. The CDR3 DNA reads as TGTGCCAGCAGCCCGGGACTAGCGGGGGCCTCTAGCACAGATACGCAGTATTTT.